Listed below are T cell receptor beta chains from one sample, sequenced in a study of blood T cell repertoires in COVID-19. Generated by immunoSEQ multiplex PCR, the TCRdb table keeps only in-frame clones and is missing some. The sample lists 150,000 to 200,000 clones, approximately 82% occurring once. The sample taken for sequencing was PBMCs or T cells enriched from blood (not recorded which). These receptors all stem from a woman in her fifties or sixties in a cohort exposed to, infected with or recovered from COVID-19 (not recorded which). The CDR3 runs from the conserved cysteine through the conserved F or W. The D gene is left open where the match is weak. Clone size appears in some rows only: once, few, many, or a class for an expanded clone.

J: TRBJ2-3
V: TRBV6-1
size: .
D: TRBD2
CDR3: CASSEARGAGTDTQYF
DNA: TGTGCCAGCAGTGAAGCGCGGGGGGCCGGCACAGATACGCAGTATTTT

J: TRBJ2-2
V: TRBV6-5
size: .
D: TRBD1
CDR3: CASSRPGQGTGELFF
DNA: TGTGCCAGCAGTCGACCGGGACAGGGTACCGGGGAGCTGTTTTTT

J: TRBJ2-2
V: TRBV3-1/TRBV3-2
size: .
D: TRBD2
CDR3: CASSRGFMLRGLAGVVGELFF
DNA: TGTGCCAGCAGCCGAGGTTTTATGTTGCGGGGACTAGCGGGAGTAGTCGGGGAGCTGTTTTTT

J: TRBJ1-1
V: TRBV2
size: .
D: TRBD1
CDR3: CASLRQGGGTEAFF
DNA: TGTGCCAGCCTGAGACAGGGGGGGGGCACTGAAGCTTTCTTT

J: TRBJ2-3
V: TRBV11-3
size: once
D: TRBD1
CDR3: CASSLGRFGTGEDTQYF
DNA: TGTGCCAGCAGCTTAGGCCGCTTCGGCACAGGGGAGGATACGCAGTATTTT

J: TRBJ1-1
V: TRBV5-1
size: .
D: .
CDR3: CASSDEGAEAFF
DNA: TGCGCCAGCAGTGATGAGGGAGCGGAAGCTTTCTTT

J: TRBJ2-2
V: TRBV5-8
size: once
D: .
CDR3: CASSLGLTVTGELFF
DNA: TGTGCCAGCAGCTTAGGCCTTACAGTCACCGGGGAGCTGTTTTTT

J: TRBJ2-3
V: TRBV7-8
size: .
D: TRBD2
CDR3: CASSSLGLAGALDTQYF
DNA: TGTGCCAGCAGCTCCTTAGGACTAGCGGGGGCACTTGATACGCAGTATTTT

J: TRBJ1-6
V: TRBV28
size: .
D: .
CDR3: CASSKAVATLHF
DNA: TGTGCCAGCAGCAAGGCCGTAGCCACCCTCCACTTT

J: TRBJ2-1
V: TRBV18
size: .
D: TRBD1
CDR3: CASSPQLTGYNEQFF
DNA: TGTGCCAGCTCACCACAATTGACAGGGTACAATGAGCAGTTCTTC

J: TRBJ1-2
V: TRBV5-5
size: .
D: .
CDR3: CASSLTEGADYGYTF
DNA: TGTGCCAGCAGCTTGACAGAGGGTGCCGACTATGGCTACACCTTC

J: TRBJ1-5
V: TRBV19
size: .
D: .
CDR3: CASSVYRDQPQHF
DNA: TGTGCCAGTAGTGTCTACAGGGACCAGCCCCAGCATTTT

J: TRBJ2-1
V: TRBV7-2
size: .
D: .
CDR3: CASGRSYNEQFF
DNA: TGTGCCAGCGGTAGAAGCTACAATGAGCAGTTCTTC

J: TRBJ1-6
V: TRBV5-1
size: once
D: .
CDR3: CASSLGLGSSYNSPLHF
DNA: TGCGCCAGCAGCTTGGGCTTGGGGAGCTCCTATAATTCACCCCTCCACTTT

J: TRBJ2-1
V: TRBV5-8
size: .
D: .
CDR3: CASSLERRAGAYNEQFF
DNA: TGTGCCAGCAGCTTGGAGCGGCGGGCAGGGGCCTACAATGAGCAGTTCTTC

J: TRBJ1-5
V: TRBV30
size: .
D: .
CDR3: CAWSKQGNQPQHF
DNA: TGTGCCTGGAGTAAACAGGGTAATCAGCCCCAGCATTTT

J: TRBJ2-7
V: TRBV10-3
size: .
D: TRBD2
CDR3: CAISEPGGKSYEQYF
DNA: TGTGCCATCAGTGAGCCCGGGGGGAAATCCTACGAGCAGTACTTC

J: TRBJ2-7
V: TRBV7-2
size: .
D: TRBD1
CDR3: CASSLGTGASYEQYF
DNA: TGTGCCAGCAGCTTGGGGACAGGGGCTTCCTACGAGCAGTACTTC

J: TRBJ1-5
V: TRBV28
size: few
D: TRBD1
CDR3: CASRSDRGGRLPNQPQHF
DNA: TGTGCCAGCAGGTCCGACAGGGGGGGTCGCCTTCCCAATCAGCCCCAGCATTTT

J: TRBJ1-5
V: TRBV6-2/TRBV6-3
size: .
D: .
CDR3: CASSFTAGSNQPQHF
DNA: TGTGCCAGCAGTTTTACAGCTGGCAGCAATCAGCCCCAGCATTTT

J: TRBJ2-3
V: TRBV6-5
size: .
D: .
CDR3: CASSLERYTQYF
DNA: TGTGCCAGCAGCCTCGAGCGGTATACGCAGTATTTT

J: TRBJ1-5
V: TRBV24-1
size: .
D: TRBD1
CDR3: CATSGTGEINQPQHF
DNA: TGTGCCACCAGTGGGACAGGAGAAATCAATCAGCCCCAGCATTTT

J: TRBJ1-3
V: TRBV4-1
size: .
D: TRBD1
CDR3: CASSQGDRGPGNTIYF
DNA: TGCGCCAGCAGCCAAGGGGACAGGGGGCCTGGAAACACCATATATTTT

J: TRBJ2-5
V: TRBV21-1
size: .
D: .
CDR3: CASSDRDKGQETQYF
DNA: TGTGCCAGCAGCGACCGGGACAAGGGTCAAGAGACCCAGTACTTC

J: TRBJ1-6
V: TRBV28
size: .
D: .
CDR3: CASSLQRGNSPLHF
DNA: TGTGCCAGCAGTTTACAGAGGGGGAATTCACCCCTCCACTTT

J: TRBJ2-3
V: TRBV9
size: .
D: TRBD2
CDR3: CASSVQSGTSGATSTDTQYF
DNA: TGTGCCAGCAGCGTGCAATCCGGGACTAGCGGAGCCACTAGCACAGATACGCAGTATTTT

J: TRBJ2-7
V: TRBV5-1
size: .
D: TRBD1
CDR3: CASSLPGQTEQYF
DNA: TGCGCCAGCAGCTTGCCGGGACAGACGGAGCAGTACTTC

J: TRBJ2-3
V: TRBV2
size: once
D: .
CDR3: CASSGQAVTTDTQYF
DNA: TGTGCCAGCAGTGGACAGGCCGTTACCACAGATACGCAGTATTTT